A single T cell receptor beta chain is shown here with its context. Treatment specified: some 20 received Ad26.COV2.S at low or high dose, single or two shots; five or six received placebo; per-sample allocation not given. Specimen acquisition occurred on day 63 following the initial vaccine or placebo injection. These data are taken from a study of Ad26.COV2.S vaccination and SARS-CoV-2 variants. TCRdb keeps only in-frame clones here, not all; method: immunoSEQ multiplex PCR. The table includes about 390,000 clones, less than 90% detected once. The specimen was peripheral blood, collected in a trial of Ad26.COV2.S vaccine versus placebo. The sequence came from a person between 18 and 60 years old who received the Ad26.COV2.S COVID-19 vaccine or a placebo.

This CDR3 is CASSLNGANNNEQFF. CDR3 nucleotide sequence: TGCGCCAGCAGCTTGAATGGGGCAAACAACAATGAGCAGTTCTTC. The V and J genes are TRBV5-1 and TRBJ2-1; possibly TRBD1 for D (5 bases). There are 15 residues in the CDR3. CDR1 and CDR2 from the germline V gene are SGHRS and YFSETQ. The germline V and J ends were trimmed by 1 base and 5 bases, with 13 bases remaining between them.